The entry below gives a single T cell receptor beta chain sequence along with its context. This CDR3 contains 16 residues. The germline V gene has CDR1 SGHAT and CDR2 FQNNGV. Trimming removed 5 bases from V and 2 bases from J, with 16 bases in between. The sample comes from a study of control samples from healthy donors and cancer patients. Profiling relied on immunoSEQ multiplex PCR, and the TCRdb table lists in-frame clones only, not all of them. Found here are over 200,000 clones, almost 85% of them singletons; the top ten hold 13%. Material: PBMCs. This sequence joins TRBV11-2 and TRBJ1-3, with D tentatively TRBD1 (5 bases). This receptor was taken from a woman aged 55-75 years with lung cancer. DNA for the CDR3: TGTGCCAGCAGCCCGGGACTGCGCGGGACTGGAAACACCATATATTTT. Residues: CASSPGLRGTGNTIYF.